This TCR beta chain emerged from a study of OX40 agonist ivuxolimab in advanced cancers. This table comes from immunoSEQ multiplex PCR, and its TCRdb copy is limited to in-frame clones, with some not included. This table holds fewer than 90,000 clones, 89% found once. CDR1 is SGHDN, CDR2 FVKESK, per germline. V shed 4 bases, J shed 0 bases, and the junction held 7 bases outside the gene matches. The CDR3 totals 16 residues. The rearrangement links TRBV14 to TRBJ1-1; 8 nucleotides align to TRBD1. The sample in question was CD4+ or CD8+ T cells sorted from blood, obtained in a trial of the OX40 agonist ivuxolimab. This clonotype was sampled from an adult with an advanced solid tumor such as melanoma, head and neck, liver or kidney cancer. The CDR3 reads CASSPHLDRVNTEAFF. The DNA of the CDR3 is TGTGCCAGCAGCCCTCACTTGGACAGGGTGAACACTGAAGCTTTCTTT.